This record covers a single T cell receptor beta chain. The antigen remains undetermined. Samples were taken at baseline and on day 1 of cycles 4 and 7. This sample is drawn from a study of OX40 agonist ivuxolimab in advanced cancers. This table comes from immunoSEQ multiplex PCR, and its TCRdb copy is limited to in-frame clones, with some not included. The table shows several thousand clones, with about 76% occurring only once. This CDR3 contains 14 residues. The germline gives CDR1 SGHTA, CDR2 FQGTGA. Trimming stripped 5 bases from V and 2 bases from J, with 10 bases between. Study-level results: Clonal expansion in partial responders at 0.1-3.0 mg/kg ranked among the lowest.

Sequenced here: CD4+ or CD8+ T cells sorted from blood, sampled in a trial of the OX40 agonist ivuxolimab. This clonotype was sampled from an adult with an advanced solid tumor such as melanoma, head and neck, liver or kidney cancer. This chain uses TRBV7-3 with TRBJ2-1; D not certain. The CDR3 DNA reads as TGTGCCAGCAGCCCTAGGGCCGCCTACAATGAGCAGTTCTTC. Translation: CASSPRAAYNEQFF.